These T cell receptor beta chains were read from a single sample in a study of OX40 agonist ivuxolimab in advanced cancers. Generated by immunoSEQ multiplex PCR, the TCRdb table keeps only in-frame clones and is missing some. This sample carries more than 75,000 clones, 86% of them seen once, and the ten largest clones take over 0.9%. The input for sequencing was CD4+ or CD8+ T cells sorted from blood, taken in a trial of the OX40 agonist ivuxolimab. These receptors all stem from an adult with an advanced solid tumor such as melanoma, head and neck, liver or kidney cancer. The CDR3 runs from the conserved cysteine through the conserved F or W. Each record gives: V gene, J gene, D gene, clone size, CDR3 DNA, CDR3 protein. The D gene is left open where the match is weak. Only part of the rows carry a size: once, few, many, or a class if the clone is expanded.

v_call: TRBV20-1; j_call: TRBJ2-1; d_call: -; clone_size: -; cdr3_nt: TGCAGTGCTAGCAACCTAGTTGAGCAGTTCTTC; cdr3_aa: CSASNLVEQFF
v_call: TRBV7-2; j_call: TRBJ2-2; d_call: TRBD2; clone_size: -; cdr3_nt: TGTGCCAGCAGCTGGGGCCGGGTAGCGGGAGTCGGGGAGCTGTTTTTT; cdr3_aa: CASSWGRVAGVGELFF
v_call: TRBV10-3; j_call: TRBJ1-2; d_call: TRBD1; clone_size: -; cdr3_nt: TGTGCCATCGGATCCGGACAGGCAGCCCAAAACTATGGCTACACCTTC; cdr3_aa: CAIGSGQAAQNYGYTF
v_call: TRBV27; j_call: TRBJ2-1; d_call: -; clone_size: -; cdr3_nt: TGTGCCAGCAGACGCGTGACCCCCCCCAATGAGCAGTTCTTC; cdr3_aa: CASRRVTPPNEQFF
v_call: TRBV19; j_call: TRBJ1-3; d_call: -; clone_size: -; cdr3_nt: TGTGCCAGTAGTATGTCGGTAACGGGGGCTTCTGGAAACACCATATATTTT; cdr3_aa: CASSMSVTGASGNTIYF
v_call: TRBV9; j_call: TRBJ1-1; d_call: TRBD1; clone_size: -; cdr3_nt: TGTGCCAGCAGCTCGGGACAGGGCGTCATGAACACTGAAGCTTTCTTT; cdr3_aa: CASSSGQGVMNTEAFF
v_call: TRBV2; j_call: TRBJ1-6; d_call: -; clone_size: -; cdr3_nt: TGTGCCAGCAGTATCCAGACAGGAAGAAACGGTTCACCCCTCCACTTT; cdr3_aa: CASSIQTGRNGSPLHF
v_call: TRBV5-1; j_call: TRBJ2-5; d_call: -; clone_size: -; cdr3_nt: TGCGCCAGCAGCAGGCGCCCTAGCCCCCAAGAGACCCAGTACTTC; cdr3_aa: CASSRRPSPQETQYF
v_call: TRBV5-6; j_call: TRBJ2-7; d_call: -; clone_size: few; cdr3_nt: TGTGCCAGCAGCTTGTACCCGGGGGGCGCCTACGAGCAGTACTTC; cdr3_aa: CASSLYPGGAYEQYF
v_call: TRBV12-5; j_call: TRBJ1-3; d_call: -; clone_size: -; cdr3_nt: TGTGCTAGTGGTTTGGGGCAGGGCGGAAACACCATATATTTT; cdr3_aa: CASGLGQGGNTIYF
v_call: TRBV7-9; j_call: TRBJ2-7; d_call: -; clone_size: once; cdr3_nt: TGTGCCAGCAGGCCCACGGGGGAGTCCGAGCAGTACTTC; cdr3_aa: CASRPTGESEQYF
v_call: TRBV18; j_call: TRBJ2-5; d_call: -; clone_size: -; cdr3_nt: TGTGCCAGCTCACCACCATCTACTAAAGAGACCCAGTACTTC; cdr3_aa: CASSPPSTKETQYF
v_call: TRBV14; j_call: TRBJ1-2; d_call: TRBD1; clone_size: -; cdr3_nt: TGTGCCAGCAGCCAATATATCCAGGGGGGGCCTAACTATGGCTACACCTTC; cdr3_aa: CASSQYIQGGPNYGYTF
v_call: TRBV7-9; j_call: TRBJ2-3; d_call: -; clone_size: -; cdr3_nt: TGTGCCAGCAGCCGGGCCGGGACAGATACGCAGTATTTT; cdr3_aa: CASSRAGTDTQYF
v_call: TRBV19; j_call: TRBJ1-5; d_call: TRBD1; clone_size: -; cdr3_nt: TGTGCCAGTTATGGACAGGGGAGCCAGCCCCAGCATTTT; cdr3_aa: CASYGQGSQPQHF
v_call: TRBV7-6; j_call: TRBJ2-3; d_call: -; clone_size: -; cdr3_nt: TGTGCCAGCAGCTTAGAGGAGTCATTTACAGATACGCAGTATTTT; cdr3_aa: CASSLEESFTDTQYF
v_call: TRBV6-6; j_call: TRBJ2-1; d_call: TRBD1; clone_size: -; cdr3_nt: TGTGCCAGCAGTGAGAGGACAGGGGCCGGCAATGAGCAGTTCTTC; cdr3_aa: CASSERTGAGNEQFF
v_call: TRBV6-6; j_call: TRBJ1-1; d_call: -; clone_size: -; cdr3_nt: TGTGCCAGCAGTTTGACGACACCGATGAACACTGAAGCTTTCTTT; cdr3_aa: CASSLTTPMNTEAFF
v_call: TRBV19; j_call: TRBJ1-2; d_call: TRBD1; clone_size: -; cdr3_nt: TGTGCCAGTAGTAAGGGAGGGACAGGGATCTATGGCTACACCTTC; cdr3_aa: CASSKGGTGIYGYTF
v_call: TRBV7-3; j_call: TRBJ2-3; d_call: TRBD1; clone_size: few; cdr3_nt: TGTGCCAGCAGCCAAACAGGGGGCACAGATACGCAGTATTTT; cdr3_aa: CASSQTGGTDTQYF
v_call: TRBV2; j_call: TRBJ2-3; d_call: TRBD1; clone_size: -; cdr3_nt: TGTGCCAGCACCTGGACAGGAGCCACAGATACGCAGTATTTT; cdr3_aa: CASTWTGATDTQYF
v_call: TRBV7-6; j_call: TRBJ2-3; d_call: TRBD2; clone_size: -; cdr3_nt: TGTGCCAGCAGCATCGGGACTAGCGGGAGGGCCATAAATACGCAGTATTTT; cdr3_aa: CASSIGTSGRAINTQYF
v_call: TRBV5-1; j_call: TRBJ1-6; d_call: -; clone_size: -; cdr3_nt: TGCGCCAGCAGCTTGGGAAGGGATTCACCCCTCCACTTT; cdr3_aa: CASSLGRDSPLHF
v_call: TRBV7-2; j_call: TRBJ2-3; d_call: TRBD2; clone_size: -; cdr3_nt: TGTGCCAGCAGCCCCTTAGCGGGAGTTCGAACAGATACGCAGTATTTT; cdr3_aa: CASSPLAGVRTDTQYF
v_call: TRBV7-9; j_call: TRBJ2-2; d_call: -; clone_size: -; cdr3_nt: TGTGCCAGCAGGGGAACAGGGATAGCCGGGGAGCTGTTTTTT; cdr3_aa: CASRGTGIAGELFF
v_call: TRBV14; j_call: TRBJ1-2; d_call: -; clone_size: -; cdr3_nt: TGTGCCAGCAGCCGACGGACGTATAACTATGGCTACACCTTC; cdr3_aa: CASSRRTYNYGYTF